The present T cell receptor beta chain was sequenced within a study of blood T cells in healthy people across ages. Primers used in a second PCR of about 6 to 11 cycles were a sample-barcoded 5' primer and a J-beta primer mix. Each sample provided no less than 2.5 million CDR3-containing paired-end reads. TCRdb processed the 5' RACE reads anew with MiXCR; each CDR3 protein has one entry. The top ten hold approximately 7% of the sample, which has roughly 1,300,000 distinct CDR3 sequences, 59% seen once. Remarks on this clonotype: As yet, its antigen is unknown.

Findings of the study overall: Underestimates were what the diversity estimates from one million T cells were considered to be.

This CDR3 is 14 amino acids long. Trimming removed 5 bases from V and 4 bases from J, with 14 bases in between. In germline, CDR1 is MNHEY, CDR2 SVGAGI. Per-sample yields of isolated PBMCs were at least 6 million. The chain has TRBV6-5 and TRBJ1-2, with a possible D match to TRBD1 (6 bases). The specimen sequenced was blood. This sequence was found in a man younger than 35 in good health. The CDR3 DNA follows: TGTGCCAGCAGTAGCGACAGGTCTGGCTATGGCTACACCTTC. Translation gives CASSSDRSGYGYTF.